This T cell receptor beta chain was observed in a study of shared clonotypes between healthy human individuals. The repertoire was sequenced with immunoSEQ multiplex PCR; TCRdb's copy has only in-frame clones and lacks some. Found here are a few million clones, more than 85% of them singletons; the top ten hold about 0.39%. The CDR3 length is 16 residues. Germline V CDR1 and CDR2: LGHNA, YNFKEQ. The junction had 8 bases not matched to a gene; V was cut back by 1 base and J by 4 bases. Those who donated, Caucasian adults without exception, all lived in Nashville, Tennessee. Negatively enriched CD4+ T cells were divided by CD45RA into naive and memory.

V and J are TRBV4-2 and TRBJ2-5, with TRBD2 identical over 8 bases. The TCR originated in a man between 18 and 35 years old in good health. Some clones in this sample may be carry-over from other donors' samples. Sequenced: naive CD4+ T cells from PBMCs. The subset: CD45RA+ positively selected. CDR3 nucleotides: TGTGCCAGCAGCCAAGGGGGGGCGGGAGGATCAGAGACCCAGTACTTC. This translates into CASSQGGAGGSETQYF.